This T cell receptor (beta chain) was identified in a study of blood T cell repertoires in COVID-19. Study-wide background: Samples of COVID-19 (acute and convalescent) were obtained from the United States, Italy and Spain.

This clone was found a few times. In the authors' workflow: It was from reference gene primer amplification that nucleated cell counts were estimated. Assay used: immunoSEQ multiplex PCR; TCRdb lists only in-frame clones, some missing. D and trimming were read from the DNA, whereas the V and J calls and clone size are those reported in that table. This table has under 350,000 clones, 83% appearing once. The CDR3 consists of 13 residues. Germline values: CDR1 SNHLY, CDR2 FYNNEI. The V end lost 11 bases, the J end lost 5 bases, and 16 bases lay between the germline ends. The chain couples TRBV2 to TRBJ1-5; maybe TRBD1 (5 bases). Material for sequencing was peripheral blood. The clonotype originates from a man in his 60s who had recovered from COVID-19. The CDR3 spells CASSGTTYQPQHF. CDR3 DNA sequence: TGTGCCTCCTCCGGGACTACCTATCAGCCCCAGCATTTT.